This T cell receptor (beta chain) was captured by sequencing in a study of patients and donors after allogeneic stem cell transplantation. This CDR3 has 11 amino acids. V was cut by 0 bases and J by 0 bases, with 0 bases left in between. Germline assignment: CDR1 DFQATT and CDR2 SNEGSKA (reference sequence). TCRdb re-derived calls from the RT-PCR reads in MiXCR, one entry per CDR3 protein. In the table there are fewer than 250,000 distinct CDR3 sequences, roughly 13% of which are singletons. This clonotype was sampled from a human donor who was either an allogeneic HSCT recipient or a stem cell or donor lymphocyte infusion donor (not recorded which). It is not recorded whose cells these are; they may come from a transplant donor. V is TRBV20-1 and J is TRBJ2-7; D call uncertain. Sequencing was performed on blood, either unsorted or a sorted T cell fraction (not recorded which). The CDR3 spells CSARDSYEQYF. The CDR3 coding sequence is TGCAGTGCTAGAGACTCCTACGAGCAGTACTTC.